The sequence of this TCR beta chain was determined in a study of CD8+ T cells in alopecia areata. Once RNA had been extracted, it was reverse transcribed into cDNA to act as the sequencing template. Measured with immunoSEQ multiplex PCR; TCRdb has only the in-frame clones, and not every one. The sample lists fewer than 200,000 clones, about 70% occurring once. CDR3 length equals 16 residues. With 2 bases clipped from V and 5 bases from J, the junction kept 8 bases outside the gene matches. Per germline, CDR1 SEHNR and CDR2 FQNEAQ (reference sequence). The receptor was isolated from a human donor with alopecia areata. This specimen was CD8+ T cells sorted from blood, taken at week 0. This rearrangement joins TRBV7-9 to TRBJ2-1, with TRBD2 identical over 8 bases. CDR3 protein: CASSLPTGGMDNEQFF. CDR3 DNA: TGTGCCAGCAGCTTACCCACGGGGGGGATGGACAATGAGCAGTTCTTC.